The following is a T cell receptor (beta chain) sequence with its context. Per the germline V gene, CDR1 is KGHSH and CDR2 is LQKENI. With 0 bases removed from V and 12 bases from J, the gap between germline ends came to 9 bases. The CDR3 runs 12 residues. Here immunoSEQ multiplex PCR was the method, and the copy in TCRdb shows in-frame clones only, minus some. The sample records around 26,000 clones, approximately 90% being singletons. The data belong to a study of blood T cell repertoires in COVID-19. The chain uses TRBV18 and TRBJ2-1, with D tentatively TRBD2 (5 bases). The source of this sequence is a human donor with active COVID-19. The donor label of this sample is uncertain. Sequencing was carried out using peripheral blood. In DNA form, the CDR3 reads TGTGCCAGCTCACCACCGAGGGAGCTGCAGTTCTTC. Amino acid sequence: CASSPPRELQFF.